The 27 T cell receptor beta chains below come from one sample, sequenced in a study of shared clonotypes between healthy human individuals. The repertoire was sequenced with immunoSEQ multiplex PCR; TCRdb's copy has only in-frame clones and lacks some. The sample contains 2,500,000 or so clones, 85% to 95% of which appear only once. Sequenced: naive CD4+ T cells from PBMCs. Subset described: CD45RA+ positively selected. These receptors all stem from a man aged 18 to 29 in good health. Some clones in this sample may be carry-over from other donors' samples.

As concerns this clone: A much larger clone differs from this one at a single base, so this may be a read error. CDR3 residues: CASSLRLAGVYEQYF. In DNA form, the CDR3 reads TGTGCCAGCAGTTTACGACTAGCGGGAGTGTACGAGCAGTACTTC. The chain combines TRBV27 with TRBJ2-7; 12 bases line up with TRBD2. Germline-derived CDR1 and CDR2 are MNHEY and SMNVEV (reference sequence). V shed 2 bases and J 4 bases; nucleotides not matched to a gene: 3. This CDR3 region has 15 residues.

The J gene is TRBJ2-1, the V gene TRBV18; D might be TRBD2 (5 bases). The V and J ends lost 2 bases and 0 bases respectively, with 11 bases between them. The CDR3 consists of 16 residues. Germline CDR1 reads KGHSH; CDR2 reads LQKENI. This chain's CDR3 is CASSPGSGSSYNEQFF. The DNA of the CDR3 is TGTGCCAGCTCACCAGGAAGCGGAAGCTCCTACAATGAGCAGTTCTTC.

V and J are TRBV18 and TRBJ2-4, with D possibly matching TRBD1 (6 bases). Germline V gene lookup returns CDR1 KGHSH and CDR2 LQKENI. The CDR3 consists of 15 residues. V lost 3 bases to trimming and J lost 1 base, with 10 bases between them. CDR3 sequence: CASSPGAGAKNIQYF. Written as DNA, the CDR3 is TGTGCCAGCTCACCGGGGGCAGGGGCCAAAAACATTCAGTACTTC.

The chain joins TRBV7-6 to TRBJ2-5; the D is unclear. The germline V and J ends were trimmed by 2 bases and 0 bases, with 7 bases remaining between them. Germline loops: CDR1 SGHVS, CDR2 FNYEAQ. The CDR3 sequence is 14 residues long. DNA for the CDR3: TGTGCCAGCAGCTTATTCCCCCACCAAGAGACCCAGTACTTC. It yields the protein CASSLFPHQETQYF.

This clone appeared a single time. This chain links TRBV6-5 with TRBJ1-2, with D perhaps TRBD1 (5 bases). The V gene's germline CDR1 is MNHEY and CDR2 SVGAGI. The CDR3 covers 14 residues. Trimming cost V 6 bases and J 7 bases, with 18 bases left between them. The CDR3 nucleotides read TGTGCCAGCAGAGCCTCAGGGAAGTGGCCTGGCTACACCTTC. This encodes CASRASGKWPGYTF.

The chain has TRBV7-2 and TRBJ2-6; D may be TRBD2 (5 bases). Trimming took off 1 base at V and 0 bases at J, with 13 bases between the two ends. CDR1 is SGHTA and CDR2 is FQGNSA in the germline V gene. The CDR3 extends over 18 amino acids. The CDR3 DNA reads as TGTGCCAGCAGCTTAGGAATCCAACGGGACTCTGGGGCCAACGTCCTGACTTTC. This translates into CASSLGIQRDSGANVLTF.

The chain recombines TRBV21-1 with TRBJ2-4; TRBD2 was called by the table and not checked on the DNA. TRBV21-1 is flagged as a pseudogene. CDR3 length: 20 amino acids. The CDR3 here is CASSNKASLRDCLAKNIQYF. CDR3 DNA: TGTGCCAGCAGCAACAAGGCTTCTCTAAGGGACTGCCTAGCCAAAAACATTCAGTACTTC.

V gene TRBV6-5 combines with J gene TRBJ2-7, with D perhaps TRBD2 (5 bases). V dropped 5 bases and J dropped 1 base, with 12 bases sitting between them. CDR1 is MNHEY, CDR2 SVGAGI, per germline. The CDR3 has 14 amino acids. The CDR3 sequence is CASSVGRGSYEQYF. The CDR3 coding sequence is TGTGCCAGCAGTGTTGGACGGGGATCCTACGAGCAGTACTTC.

This chain links TRBV14 with TRBJ2-1, with D uncertain. This CDR3 is built from 14 residues. Germline V lookup: CDR1 SGHDN, CDR2 FVKESK. Trimming cost V 4 bases and J 8 bases, with 15 bases left between them. CDR3 DNA: TGTGCCAGCAGCCTCCCTAGTCTACATTATGAGCAGTTCTTC. Its protein product is CASSLPSLHYEQFF.

The rearrangement joins TRBV7-9 to TRBJ1-5; unclear D gene. Per germline, CDR1 SEHNR and CDR2 FQNEAQ (reference sequence). CDR3 size: 16 residues. The germline V and J ends were trimmed by 1 base and 1 base, with 11 bases remaining between them. CDR3 nucleotides: TGTGCCAGCAGCTTAGTTGGCAGGACGAGCAATCAGCCCCAGCATTTT. Its protein is CASSLVGRTSNQPQHF.

The CDR3 reads CASSFPSGSAQVGEQYF. The CDR3 DNA follows: TGTGCCAGCAGTTTTCCCAGCGGGAGTGCTCAGGTAGGCGAGCAGTACTTC. The chain employs TRBV28 and TRBJ2-7; 8 nucleotides line up with TRBD2. CDR1 and CDR2 (germline): MDHEN, SYDVKM. CDR3 size: 17 residues. V was pared by 3 bases and J by 6 bases, with 16 bases of the junction left unmatched.

The chain links TRBV25-1 to TRBJ2-7; either TRBD1 or TRBD2 may supply D (6 bases each). V dropped 4 bases and J dropped 7 bases, with 17 bases sitting between them. Germline-derived CDR1 and CDR2 are MGHDK and SYGVNS. This CDR3 has 14 residues. CDR3 region: CASSAEGGLREQYF. The CDR3 region has the DNA TGTGCCAGCAGTGCAGAGGGGGGCCTACGGGAGCAGTACTTC.

The chain recombines TRBV11-2 with TRBJ1-2, with D perhaps TRBD1 (6 bases). The CDR3 covers 16 residues. Germline-derived CDR1 and CDR2 are SGHAT and FQNNGV. V lost 1 base and J 0 bases, leaving 12 bases between the germline ends. In DNA, the CDR3 is TGTGCCAGCAGCTTAGCTCAAGGGACATCTAACTATGGCTACACCTTC. It codes for CASSLAQGTSNYGYTF.

The rearrangement uses TRBV9 and TRBJ2-7; 14 bases line up with TRBD2. The CDR3 covers 16 residues. Germline V lookup: CDR1 SGDLS, CDR2 YYNGEE. V was clipped by 0 bases and J by 5 bases; unmatched bases: 4. The CDR3 coding sequence is TGTGCCAGCAGCGTAGGGGGACTAGCGGGAGACGACGAGCAGTACTTC. It codes for CASSVGGLAGDDEQYF.

The rearrangement links TRBV27 to TRBJ2-3; possible D gene TRBD1, 6 bases. This CDR3 is built from 16 residues. V lost 6 bases and J lost 2, with 18 bases in between. Germline CDR1 is MNHEY and CDR2 is SMNVEV (reference sequence). DNA for the CDR3: TGTGCCAGCAGAGACCCCGGGACACACGCCACAGATACGCAGTATTTT. Translating it yields CASRDPGTHATDTQYF.

The rearrangement joins TRBV28 to TRBJ1-1; 7 bases line up with TRBD1. Germline lookup yields CDR1 MDHEN and CDR2 SYDVKM. With 2 bases clipped from V and 1 base from J, the junction kept 7 bases outside the gene matches. The CDR3 consists of 16 residues. The CDR3 bases are TGTGCCAGCAGTTTAAGGAGGGGGCTCGGGAACACTGAAGCTTTCTTT. Amino acid sequence: CASSLRRGLGNTEAFF.

The CDR3 here is CASSQYVTGAYEQYF. As DNA, the CDR3 is TGTGCCAGCAGCCAATACGTGACAGGAGCCTACGAGCAGTACTTC. The V and J genes are TRBV14 and TRBJ2-7; D possibly corresponds to TRBD1 (6 bases). The ends were cut back, 2 bases at V and 2 bases at J, with 13 bases in the middle. Germline V CDR1 and CDR2: SGHDN, FVKESK. This CDR3 region has 15 residues.

Concerning this clone itself: The sample carries other DNA sequences with the same CDR3. V and J are TRBV5-4 and TRBJ2-1; weak D call: TRBD1 (5 bases). This CDR3 region has 13 residues. Germline values: CDR1 SGHNT, CDR2 YYREEE (reference sequence). Trimming took 4 bases from V and 4 from J, leaving 9 bases between them. In nucleotides, the CDR3 is TGTGCCAGCAGCCTCGACAGTTACAATGAGCAGTTCTTC. This encodes CASSLDSYNEQFF.

This rearrangement joins TRBV12-5 to TRBJ2-7; 9 nucleotides match TRBD1. Looked up from germline, CDR1 is LGHNT and CDR2 is FRNRAP. The CDR3 runs to 15 residues. V lost 1 base, J lost 7 bases, and 8 bases stayed unmatched. The CDR3, as DNA: TGTGCTAGTGGTTTGGAACCACAGGGGGCTGGAGAGCAGTACTTC. It translates to CASGLEPQGAGEQYF.

Comments on this clone: This sample also contains other DNA sequences that code for the same CDR3. This chain links TRBV5-4 with TRBJ1-1; tentatively, D is TRBD1 (6 bases). Germline CDR1 is SGHNT and CDR2 is YYREEE (reference sequence). V lost 0 bases and J 0 bases, leaving 9 bases between the germline ends. The length of the CDR3 is 15 residues. This CDR3 is CASSLGGQMNTEAFF. CDR3 DNA: TGTGCCAGCAGCTTGGGCGGACAGATGAACACTGAAGCTTTCTTT.

The chain has TRBV11-2 and TRBJ2-5, with unresolved D. The CDR3 runs 15 residues. CDR1 is SGHAT and CDR2 is FQNNGV in the germline V gene. V lost 1 base, J lost 5 bases, and 14 bases lay in between. The CDR3 is CASSLGWASSETQYF. In nucleotides, the CDR3 is TGTGCCAGCAGCTTAGGTTGGGCTAGTTCGGAGACCCAGTACTTC.

The CDR3 DNA reads TGTGCCAGCAGCGAAAGGAGGACAGGCAATATTGATAACACTGAAGCTTTCTTT. Translating gives CASSERRTGNIDNTEAFF. V usage is TRBV11-2 and J usage is TRBJ1-1, with 7 bases aligning to TRBD1. Trimming at V came to 5 bases and at J to 2 bases, leaving 17 bases not matched to a gene. Germline CDR1 SGHAT, CDR2 FQNNGV. This CDR3 is built from 18 residues.

Turning to this clone: Other DNA sequences of this sample code for an identical CDR3. This rearrangement joins TRBV11-3 to TRBJ2-7, with 8 bases lining up with TRBD1. V was clipped by 3 bases and J by 5 bases; unmatched bases: 3. The CDR3 is 13 amino acids. Germline loops: CDR1 SGHNT, CDR2 YENEEA. In nucleotides, the CDR3 is TGTGCCAGCAGCTTGGCAGGGGGCGACGAGCAGTACTTC. It encodes CASSLAGGDEQYF.

Concerning this clone itself: The same CDR3 also results from other DNA sequences found in this sample. The V call is TRBV28, the J call TRBJ1-2; D is ambiguous. The germline V gene has CDR1 MDHEN and CDR2 SYDVKM. CDR3 length equals 12 residues. With 2 bases removed from V and 5 bases from J, the gap between germline ends came to 6 bases. The CDR3 sequence is CASSLADYGYTF. Here the CDR3 DNA reads TGTGCCAGCAGTTTAGCAGATTATGGCTACACCTTC.

This rearrangement joins TRBV5-1 to TRBJ2-1, with 9 bases matching TRBD1. CDR3 length: 16 residues. Germline V gene data show CDR1 as SGHRS and CDR2 as YFSETQ. Trimming removed 4 bases from V and 6 bases from J; junction bases left unmatched: 11. Written as DNA, the CDR3 is TGCGCCAGCAGCCCGACCGGGACAGGGTATCTCAATGAGCAGTTCTTC. Protein: CASSPTGTGYLNEQFF.

This rearrangement joins TRBV5-1 to TRBJ2-5; D may be TRBD1 (6 bases). This CDR3 contains 11 residues. Germline loops: CDR1 SGHRS, CDR2 YFSETQ. V was cut by 2 bases and J by 7 bases, with 6 bases left in between. The DNA of the CDR3 is TGCGCCAGCAGCTTACAGGGGACCCAGTACTTC. This codes for CASSLQGTQYF.

This clone was counted a single time. The chain couples TRBV28 to TRBJ1-1; a possible D gene is TRBD1 (6 bases). This CDR3 contains 15 residues. The V gene lost 0 bases and the J gene lost 6 bases, with 14 bases spanning the gap. The germline CDR1 and CDR2 sequences are MDHEN and SYDVKM. CDR3 residues: CASSLWALGGAEAFF. Here the CDR3 DNA reads TGTGCCAGCAGTTTATGGGCGTTGGGGGGCGCTGAAGCTTTCTTT.